Listed below are T cell receptor beta chains from one sample, sequenced in a study of shared clonotypes between healthy human individuals. Profiling relied on immunoSEQ multiplex PCR, and the TCRdb table lists in-frame clones only, not all of them. Altogether roughly 1,500,000 clones are present, 95% to 99% being singletons, with the ten largest covering about 0.42%. The specimen sequenced was naive CD4+ T cells sorted from blood. These receptors came from a man younger than 40 in good health. The CDR3 runs from the conserved cysteine through the conserved F or W. D genes are given only for firm matches. Clone size, where shown, is once, few, many, or a class for clones that have expanded.

>17|TRBD1|.|TRBJ2-7|TRBV2
TGTGCCAGCAGTTTAGGGACAGGGGGACCGAGCTCCTACGAGCAGTACTTC
CASSLGTGGPSSYEQYF
>18|TRBD2|.|TRBJ2-1|TRBV15
TGTGCCACCAGCAGACATGGGACTAGCGGGAGCCCATACAATGAGCAGTTCTTC
CATSRHGTSGSPYNEQFF
>15|.|.|TRBJ1-4|TRBV7-9
TGTGCCAGCAGCCCGAGGGGCAGGGCTAATGAAAAACTGTTTTTT
CASSPRGRANEKLFF
>15|.|.|TRBJ2-3|TRBV7-8
TGTGCCAGCAGCTTAGTCCGGGATCGGACAGATACGCAGTATTTT
CASSLVRDRTDTQYF
>11|.|.|TRBJ2-1|TRBV27
TGTGCCAGCACCGAGAACAATGAGCAGTTCTTC
CASTENNEQFF
>16|TRBD1|.|TRBJ2-5|TRBV27
TGTGCCAGCAAAAAAACCGGGACAGGCTATGGGGAGACCCAGTACTTC
CASKKTGTGYGETQYF
>15|TRBD1|.|TRBJ2-7|TRBV5-6
TGTGCCAGCAGCATATCCGGGACAGGGACCCACGAGCAGTACTTC
CASSISGTGTHEQYF
>14|.|.|TRBJ2-7|TRBV28
TGTGCCAGCTGTGGGACTGGCAACTCCTACGAGCAGTACTTC
CASCGTGNSYEQYF
>16|.|.|TRBJ1-2|TRBV4-3
TGCGCCAGCAGCCAAGTGGCAGGGGCATGGTCTGATGGCTACACCTTC
CASSQVAGAWSDGYTF
>14|TRBD2|once|TRBJ2-7|TRBV18
TGTGCCAGCTCAAGACTAGCGGAAACCTACGAGCAGTACTTC
CASSRLAETYEQYF
>14|TRBD1|.|TRBJ1-1|TRBV19
TGTGCCACTCAAGACAGGGGGTTTACCACTGAAGCTTTCTTT
CATQDRGFTTEAFF
>13|TRBD2|.|TRBJ2-1|TRBV28
TGTGCCATCACTAGCGGGAGGTACAATGAGCAGTTCTTC
CAITSGRYNEQFF
>15|TRBD2|.|TRBJ2-3|TRBV12-5
TGTGCTAGTGCCCTGGGACTAGCGCCCACAGATACGCAGTATTTT
CASALGLAPTDTQYF
>14|TRBD1|.|TRBJ2-7|TRBV30
TGTGCCTGGAGGGTATTTGGACAGGGCAGTCGGCAGTACTTC
CAWRVFGQGSRQYF
>13|.|few|TRBJ1-1|TRBV7-2
TGTGCCAGCAGCTCGGACGGGAACACTGAAGCTTTCTTT
CASSSDGNTEAFF
>14|.|once|TRBJ1-1|TRBV5-1
TGCGCCAGCAGCATTTCCGGGGCGGACACTGAAGCTTTCTTT
CASSISGADTEAFF
>16|.|.|TRBJ2-1|TRBV7-9
TGTGCCAGCAGCTTAGGGGCAGGGGGGACCTACAATGAGCAGTTCTTC
CASSLGAGGTYNEQFF
>13|.|.|TRBJ2-7|TRBV10-3
TGTGCCATCAGTGACGCTAACGGATATGAGCAGTACTTC
CAISDANGYEQYF
>16|TRBD2|.|TRBJ2-1|TRBV7-9
TGTGCCAGCAGCCACTATCGAACTAGCGGGAGTAATGAGCAGTTCTTC
CASSHYRTSGSNEQFF
>12|TRBD1|.|TRBJ2-7|TRBV19
TGTGCCAGTAGTCGGACAGGTTACGAGCAGTACTTC
CASSRTGYEQYF
>12|.|.|TRBJ2-3|TRBV2
TGTGCCAGCAGTGACAGATCAGATACGCAGTATTTT
CASSDRSDTQYF
>14|TRBD1|.|TRBJ2-7|TRBV7-9
TGTGCCAGCAGCTTCGGCAGGGGGACCTACGAGCAGTACTTC
CASSFGRGTYEQYF
>14|TRBD1|.|TRBJ1-2|TRBV4-1
TGCGCCAGCAGCCCAACAGGCTTAGGGGGCAGGGACACCTTC
CASSPTGLGGRDTF
>13|TRBD1|.|TRBJ2-1|TRBV29-1
TGCAGCGAGACAGGGTACCACGACAATGAGCAGTTCTTC
CSETGYHDNEQFF
>14|TRBD2|.|TRBJ2-5|TRBV7-3
TGTGCCAGCAGCATCAGCGGGAGGAGGGAGACCCAGTACTTC
CASSISGRRETQYF
>11|TRBD2|.|TRBJ2-7|TRBV20-1
TGCAGTGCAGGACTAGTCTACGAGCAGTACTTC
CSAGLVYEQYF